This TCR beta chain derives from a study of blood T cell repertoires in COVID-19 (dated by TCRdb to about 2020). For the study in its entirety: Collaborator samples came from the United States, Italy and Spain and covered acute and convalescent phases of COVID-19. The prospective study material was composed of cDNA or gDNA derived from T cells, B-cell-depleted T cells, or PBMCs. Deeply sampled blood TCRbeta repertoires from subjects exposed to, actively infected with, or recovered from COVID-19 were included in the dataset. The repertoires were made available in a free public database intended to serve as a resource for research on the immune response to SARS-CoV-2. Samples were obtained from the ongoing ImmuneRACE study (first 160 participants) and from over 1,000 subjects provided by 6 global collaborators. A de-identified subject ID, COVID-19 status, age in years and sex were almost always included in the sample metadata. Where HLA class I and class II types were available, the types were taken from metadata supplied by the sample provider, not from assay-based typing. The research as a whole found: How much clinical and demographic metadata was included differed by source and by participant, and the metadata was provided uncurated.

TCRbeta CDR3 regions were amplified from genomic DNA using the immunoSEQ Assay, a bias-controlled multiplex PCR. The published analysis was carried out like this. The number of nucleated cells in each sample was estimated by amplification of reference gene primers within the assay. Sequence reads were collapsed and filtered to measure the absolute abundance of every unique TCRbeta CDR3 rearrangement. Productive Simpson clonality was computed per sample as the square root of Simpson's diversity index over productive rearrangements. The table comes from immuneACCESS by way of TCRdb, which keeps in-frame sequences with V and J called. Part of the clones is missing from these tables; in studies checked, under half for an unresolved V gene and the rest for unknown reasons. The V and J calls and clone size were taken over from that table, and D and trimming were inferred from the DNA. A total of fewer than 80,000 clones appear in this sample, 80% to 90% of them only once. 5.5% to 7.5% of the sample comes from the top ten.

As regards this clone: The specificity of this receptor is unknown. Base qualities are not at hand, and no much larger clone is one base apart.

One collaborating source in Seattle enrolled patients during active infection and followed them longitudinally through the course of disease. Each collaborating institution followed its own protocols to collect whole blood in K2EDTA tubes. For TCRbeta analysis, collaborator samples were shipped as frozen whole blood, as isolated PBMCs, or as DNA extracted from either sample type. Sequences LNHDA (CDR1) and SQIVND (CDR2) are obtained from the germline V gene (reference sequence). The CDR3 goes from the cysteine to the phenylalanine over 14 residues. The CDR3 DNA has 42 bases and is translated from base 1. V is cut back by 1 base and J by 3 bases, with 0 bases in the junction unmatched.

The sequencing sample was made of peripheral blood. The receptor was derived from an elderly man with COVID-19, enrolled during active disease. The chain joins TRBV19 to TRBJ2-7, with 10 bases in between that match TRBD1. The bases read TGTGCCAGTAGTATAGGGACAGGGGGCTACGAGCAGTACTTC. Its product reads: CASSIGTGGYEQYF.